The source of this T cell receptor beta chain is a study of patients and donors after allogeneic stem cell transplantation. The germline gives CDR1 DFQATT, CDR2 SNEGSKA (reference sequence). V shed 2 bases and J 6 bases; nucleotides not matched to a gene: 7. The length of the CDR3 is 15 residues. TCRdb used MiXCR to reprocess the RT-PCR reads, holding one entry per CDR3 protein. The sample has roughly 200,000 distinct CDR3 sequences; less than 45% are singletons. The J gene is TRBJ1-2, the V gene TRBV20-1, with TRBD1 matching 12 bases. The receptor was isolated from a human donor who was either an allogeneic HSCT recipient or a stem cell or donor lymphocyte infusion donor (not recorded which). It is not recorded whose cells these are; they may come from a transplant donor. Material: blood, either unsorted or a sorted T cell fraction (not recorded which). The CDR3 spells CSARNRDRGLNGYTF. The CDR3 region has the DNA TGCAGTGCTAGAAACCGGGACAGGGGGCTGAATGGCTACACCTTC.